This entry lists 10 T cell receptor beta chains sequenced from one sample in a study of Ad26.COV2.S vaccination and SARS-CoV-2 variants. Treatment meaning: about 20 received Ad26.COV2.S at low or high dose, single or two shots; about five received placebo; per-sample allocation not given. Day 63 following the first vaccine or placebo injection was when the samples were taken. TCRdb keeps only in-frame clones here, not all; method: immunoSEQ multiplex PCR. This sample has about 410,000 clones, with roughly 90% found just once. The starting material was peripheral blood, obtained in a trial of Ad26.COV2.S vaccine versus placebo. The source of these receptors is a person aged 18 to 59 who received the Ad26.COV2.S COVID-19 vaccine or a placebo.

This chain connects TRBV5-1 to TRBJ2-7; D possibly uses TRBD1 or TRBD2 (5 bases each). Trimming stripped 0 bases from V and 3 bases from J, with 16 bases between. The CDR3 length is 16 residues. Germline assignment: CDR1 SGHRS and CDR2 YFSETQ. This chain's CDR3 is CASSLEASGRSYEQYF. CDR3 bases: TGCGCCAGCAGCTTGGAAGCTTCGGGACGGAGCTACGAGCAGTACTTC.

The chain joins TRBV28 to TRBJ1-2; 7 nucleotides agree with TRBD1. This CDR3 region has 17 residues. Germline CDR1 MDHEN, CDR2 SYDVKM. V shed 2 bases and J 4 bases; nucleotides not matched to a gene: 13. CDR3 sequence reads: CASSLPGGTVTSYGYTF. The CDR3 coding sequence is TGTGCCAGCAGTTTACCAGGGGGGACAGTTACATCCTATGGCTACACCTTC.

The V gene is TRBV27, the J gene TRBJ2-1, with TRBD2 matching over 9 bases. The ends lost 2 bases at V and 13 bases at J; junction bases unmatched: 36. This CDR3 spans 23 amino acids. The germline gives CDR1 MNHEY, CDR2 SMNVEV (reference sequence). CDR3 coding DNA: TGTGCCAGCAGTTTAACCCCTTTGCGTAGCGGGGGCCCAAACCCAATGAGCGTTGAACCACAGTTCTTC. Encoded protein: CASSLTPLRSGGPNPMSVEPQFF.

This chain uses TRBV5-1 with TRBJ2-7, with D perhaps TRBD1 (6 bases). The germline V gene encodes CDR1 SGHRS and CDR2 YFSETQ. This CDR3 is 12 amino acids long. Trimming shortened V by 5 bases and J by 3 bases, and 9 bases separated the two germline ends. CDR3 in amino acids: CASRDRDYEQYF. The CDR3 DNA is TGCGCCAGCAGGGACAGAGACTACGAGCAGTACTTC.

The chain combines TRBV11-2 with TRBJ2-1; TRBD2 aligns across 8 bases. CDR1 SGHAT and CDR2 FQNNGV come from the germline V gene. V lost 5 bases and J lost 6; bases outside the gene matches: 15. There are 17 residues in the CDR3. CDR3 region: CASSTYFHGTRVNEQFF. Here the CDR3 DNA reads TGTGCCAGCAGCACGTACTTCCACGGGACTAGGGTCAATGAGCAGTTCTTC. Full variable domain (outside the CDR3, taken from reference TRBV11-2 and TRBJ2-1): EAGVAQSPRYKIIEKRQSVAFWCNPISGHATLYWYQQILGQGPKLLIQFQNNGVVDDSQLPKDRFSAERLKGVDSTLKIQPAKLEDSAVYLCASSTYFHGTRVNEQFFGPGTRLTVL.

The chain uses TRBV29-1 and TRBJ2-1, with 10 bases fitting TRBD2. Trimming cost V 2 bases and J 5 bases; bases outside gene matches: 12. CDR3 length equals 17 residues. Germline CDR1 is SQVTM and CDR2 is ANQGSEA. CDR3 sequence: CSVETPSGGRDHNEQFF. DNA for the CDR3: TGCAGCGTTGAAACCCCTAGCGGGGGCCGGGATCACAATGAGCAGTTCTTC.

This clone was picked up one time. The chain joins TRBV5-1 to TRBJ2-5; 8 bases agree with TRBD2. The germline gives CDR1 SGHRS, CDR2 YFSETQ. V shed 2 bases and J 5 bases; nucleotides not matched to a gene: 5. The CDR3 extends over 14 amino acids. The CDR3 bases are TGCGCCAGCAGCTTCTCCGGGGGGGAGGAGACCCAGTACTTC. Its protein is CASSFSGGEETQYF.

V and J are TRBV4-3 and TRBJ1-6; 9 bases agree with TRBD1. Germline V gene data show CDR1 as LGHNA and CDR2 as YSLEER. The ends lost 2 bases at V and 5 bases at J; junction bases unmatched: 10. The CDR3 loop spans 18 amino acids. CDR3 sequence: CASSQTDRGRVNNSPLHF. CDR3 sequence (DNA): TGCGCCAGCAGCCAAACCGACAGGGGGAGGGTCAATAATTCACCCCTCCACTTT.

The chain uses TRBV6-5 and TRBJ2-3; the D call may be TRBD1 or TRBD2 (5 bases each). The germline V gene has CDR1 MNHEY and CDR2 SVGAGI. V was clipped by 2 bases and J by 7 bases, with 16 bases between them. The CDR3 is made up of 15 amino acids. CDR3 residues: CASSYGRGRGYTQYF. The CDR3 DNA follows: TGTGCCAGCAGTTACGGCCGGGGCCGGGGATATACGCAGTATTTT.

The table lists this clone with a count of one. The chain joins TRBV15 to TRBJ2-7, with a weak D call TRBD2 (5 bases). Germline lookup yields CDR1 LNHNV and CDR2 YYDKDF (reference sequence). Between the trimmed V and J ends, which lost 0 bases and 1 base, there was a span of 10 bases. The CDR3 covers 15 residues. In nucleotides, the CDR3 is TGTGCCACCAGCAGAGATCAGGAGGTATCCTACGAGCAGTACTTC. Amino acid sequence: CATSRDQEVSYEQYF.